This T cell receptor beta chain is from a study of T-cell memory formation after mild COVID-19. Study findings and constraints: Second-wave clones reaching peak frequency on day 37 lacked confirmed SARS-CoV-2 specificity.

This clonotype was found a few times. As yet, its antigen is unknown. Germline V CDR1 and CDR2: MNHEY, SMNVEV (reference sequence). The CDR3 totals 14 residues. V gave up 1 base and J gave up 0 bases, with 5 bases separating them. TCRdb re-called the 5' RACE reads with MiXCR, one entry per CDR3 protein. In the table there are roughly 350,000 distinct CDR3 sequences, about an eighth of which are singletons. V gene TRBV27 combines with J gene TRBJ2-3; D unresolved. Sequencing was performed on PBMCs or a T cell subset sorted from them (not recorded which). This sequence originates from a man aged 18 to 30 who had mild COVID-19 (a few samples of this study predate the infection). Cell type and time point are not known. The CDR3 reads CASSLYESTDTQYF. For the CDR3, the DNA is TGTGCCAGCAGTTTATACGAAAGCACAGATACGCAGTATTTT.